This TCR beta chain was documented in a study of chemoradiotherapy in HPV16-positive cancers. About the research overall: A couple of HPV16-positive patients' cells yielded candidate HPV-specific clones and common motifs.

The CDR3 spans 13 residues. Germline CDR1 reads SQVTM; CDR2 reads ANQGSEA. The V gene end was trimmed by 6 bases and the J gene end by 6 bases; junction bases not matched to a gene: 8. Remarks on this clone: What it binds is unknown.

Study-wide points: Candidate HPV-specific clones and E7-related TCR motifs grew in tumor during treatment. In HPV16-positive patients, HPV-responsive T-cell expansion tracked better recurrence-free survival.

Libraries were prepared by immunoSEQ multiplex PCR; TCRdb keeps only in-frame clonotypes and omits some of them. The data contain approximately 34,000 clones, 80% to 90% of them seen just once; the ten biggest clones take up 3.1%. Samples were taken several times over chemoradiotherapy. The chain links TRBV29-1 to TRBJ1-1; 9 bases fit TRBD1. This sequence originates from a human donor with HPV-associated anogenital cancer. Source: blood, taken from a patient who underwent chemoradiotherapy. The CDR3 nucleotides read TGCAGCGTGGCCGGGACAGGGATGGCTGAAGCTTTCTTT. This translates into CSVAGTGMAEAFF.